Listed below are T cell receptor beta chains from one sample, sequenced in a study of blood T cells in healthy people across ages. Using its own MiXCR run on the 5' RACE reads, TCRdb lists one record per CDR3 protein. The repertoire holds approximately 760,000 distinct CDR3 sequences, roughly 25% seen once, with 9.4% in the top ten. In addition, the sample was reused for a study of T cells of mothers and their children.

The source material was blood. The receptors derive from a boy under 18 in good health. The CDR3 runs from the conserved cysteine through the conserved F or W. Each record gives: D gene, clone size, CDR3 length, J gene, V gene, CDR3 DNA, CDR3 protein. A D gene is named only where the DNA matches it firmly. Part of the rows lack a size; the others show once, few, many or a class for expanded clones.

>NA|few|11|TRBJ1-1|TRBV2
TGTGCCAGCAGTGACACAACTGGGGCTTTCTTT
CASSDTTGAFF
>NA|few|12|TRBJ2-1|TRBV29-1
TGCAGCGCCCAAGCGACTGCGCAGGAGCAGTTCTTC
CSAQATAQEQFF
>NA|NA|13|TRBJ2-5|TRBV29-1
TGCAGCGTTGAAGGTGCCAGTCAAGAGACCCAGTACTTC
CSVEGASQETQYF
>NA|few|12|TRBJ2-5|TRBV11-2
TGTGCCACCTCCACTAGTTTTGAGACCCAGTACTTC
CATSTSFETQYF
>TRBD1|once|17|TRBJ2-3|TRBV10-3
TGTGCCATCAGTGGACCGGGACAGGGAAGAGGCACAGATACGCAGTATTTT
CAISGPGQGRGTDTQYF
>NA|few|15|TRBJ1-2|TRBV20-1
TGCAGTGCTAAGCCTCCTGGGGACATCAACTATGGCTACACCTTC
CSAKPPGDINYGYTF
>NA|NA|14|TRBJ2-5|TRBV6-5
TGTGCCAGCGGAACTAGCAAGTACCAAGAGACCCAGTACTTC
CASGTSKYQETQYF
>NA|few|13|TRBJ2-5|TRBV29-1
TGCAGCGTTTACAGGGAAAACCAAGAGACCCAGTACTTC
CSVYRENQETQYF
>NA|NA|15|TRBJ2-7|TRBV6-2/TRBV6-3
TGTGCCAGCAGGACCAGTAGTTCCCTCTCCTACGAGCAGTACTTC
CASRTSSSLSYEQYF
>TRBD2|few|16|TRBJ2-7|TRBV28
TGTGCCAGCAGTTCCAACCGAGCGGGATACGCCTACGAGCAGTACTTC
CASSSNRAGYAYEQYF
>TRBD2|few|18|TRBJ2-1|TRBV7-9
TGTGCCAGCAGCTTAGCTGGGACTAGCGTCCGCCAAGACAATGAGCAGTTCTTC
CASSLAGTSVRQDNEQFF
>NA|NA|13|TRBJ1-2|TRBV6-2/TRBV6-3
TGTGCCAGCAGCCCCCTGGACGGTTCAGGCTACACCTTC
CASSPLDGSGYTF
>NA|NA|11|TRBJ2-7|TRBV29-1
TGCAGTGTAGGAGTTAACTACGAGCAGTACTTC
CSVGVNYEQYF
>NA|few|16|TRBJ2-6|TRBV4-3
TGCGCCAGCAGCCTGGGTGTGGGGGTTGGGGCCAACGTCCTGACTTTC
CASSLGVGVGANVLTF
>TRBD2|NA|15|TRBJ2-7|TRBV7-6
TGTGCCAGCAGCTTAGAACTAGCGGGAGAATACGAGCAGTACTTC
CASSLELAGEYEQYF
>NA|NA|14|TRBJ2-5|TRBV10-3
TGTGCCATCAGTGGACGGGCTACCCAAGAGACCCAGTACTTC
CAISGRATQETQYF
>TRBD2|NA|16|TRBJ2-1|TRBV5-1
TGCGCCAGCAGCTTGTCCGGGACTAGCGGTGTCAATGAGCAGTTCTTC
CASSLSGTSGVNEQFF
>TRBD2|few|16|TRBJ2-1|TRBV3-1
TGTGCCAGCAGCGGGACTAGCGGGAAACTTGACAATGAGCAGTTCTTC
CASSGTSGKLDNEQFF
>TRBD1|few|14|TRBJ1-4|TRBV5-1
TGCGCCAGCAGCGATACAGGGGGTAGTGAAAAACTGTTTTTT
CASSDTGGSEKLFF
>NA|many|11|TRBJ2-3|TRBV6-2/TRBV6-3
TGTGCCAGCAGCTCGGCAGATACGCAGTATTTT
CASSSADTQYF
>NA|NA|17|TRBJ1-5|TRBV27
TGTGCCAGCAGCTTATACGGGGACGGTTATAGCAATCAGCCCCAGCATTTT
CASSLYGDGYSNQPQHF
>NA|NA|14|TRBJ1-5|TRBV20-1
TGCAGTGCTAGAGTGGGAGGCGGTAATCAGCCCCAGCATTTT
CSARVGGGNQPQHF
>TRBD1|NA|17|TRBJ2-4|TRBV28
TGTGCCAGCGAGGACAGGGGGTTAATCCCGGCCAAAAACATTCAGTACTTC
CASEDRGLIPAKNIQYF
>TRBD2|NA|15|TRBJ2-4|TRBV7-2
TGTGCCAGCAGCCCTGGCGGGGGGCTGGAAAACATTCAGTACTTC
CASSPGGGLENIQYF
>NA|NA|13|TRBJ1-3|TRBV28
TGTGCCAGCAGTTTAGTCGAGAGAAACACCATATATTTT
CASSLVERNTIYF
>NA|few|13|TRBJ1-4|TRBV10-3
TGTGCCATCAGTGGCGGGTATAATGAAAAACTGTTTTTT
CAISGGYNEKLFF
>NA|NA|15|TRBJ1-2|TRBV20-1
TGCAGTGCTAGAGATGGGCGCAGAGCTAACTATGGCTACACCTTC
CSARDGRRANYGYTF
>TRBD2|few|13|TRBJ2-5|TRBV29-1
TGCAGTGCCCTAGCGGGGCTCCAAGAGACCCAGTACTTC
CSALAGLQETQYF
>TRBD1|few|13|TRBJ2-7|TRBV6-5
TGTGCCAGCAGCCTCGACAGGGGCCACGAGCAGTACTTC
CASSLDRGHEQYF
>TRBD1|NA|13|TRBJ1-2|TRBV27
TGTGCCAGCAAGCGGCAGGGGGCTGGTGGCTACACCTTC
CASKRQGAGGYTF
>NA|few|12|TRBJ2-7|TRBV12-3/TRBV12-4
TGTGCCACCCCGCAATTGCCCTACGAGCAGTACTTC
CATPQLPYEQYF
>NA|NA|13|TRBJ1-1|TRBV7-9
TGTGCCAGCAGCCGTTTAGAATTCTCTGAAGCTTTCTTT
CASSRLEFSEAFF
>NA|NA|13|TRBJ1-4|TRBV5-1
TGCGCCACACGGACAGACTTATCCGAGGGACTGTTTTTT
CATRTDLSEGLFF
>TRBD1|few|13|TRBJ2-1|TRBV20-1
TGCAGTGCAGGGGGACAGGGGGATAATGAGCAGTTCTTC
CSAGGQGDNEQFF
>NA|NA|14|TRBJ2-4|TRBV15
TGTGCCACCAGCCCTCCGAATGGCAAAAACATTCAGTACTTC
CATSPPNGKNIQYF